These T cell receptor beta chains were read from a single sample in a study of T cells in Graves' hyperthyroidism and ophthalmopathy. TCRdb passed the multiplex PCR reads through MiXCR, listing each CDR3 protein once. There are 190,000 or so distinct CDR3 sequences in the sample; about a sixth occur only once, and 44% lies in the top ten. What was sequenced was blood. These receptors all come from a man aged 35-49 years with Graves' hyperthyroidism. Each CDR3 is given with its conserved first and last residue. The D gene is left open where the match is weak. Rows give clone size only sometimes, using once, few, many, or a class for an expanded clone.

v_call	d_call	clone_size	j_call	cdr3_nt	cdr3_aa
TRBV10-3	NA	few	TRBJ1-5	TGTGCCATCAGTGAGTATAACTCTCCCAGCAATCAGCCCCAGCATTTT	CAISEYNSPSNQPQHF
TRBV6-1	TRBD2	many	TRBJ2-3	TGTGCCAGCAGTCCGAGGACTAGCGGTGATACGCAGTATTTT	CASSPRTSGDTQYF
TRBV9	TRBD2	few	TRBJ2-5	TGTGCCAGCAGCGAGAATAGCGGGGCAGAGACCCAGTACTTC	CASSENSGAETQYF
TRBV28	TRBD1	NA	TRBJ1-6	TGTGCCAGCAGTCGACCCCTGGACAGGATCTATAATTCACCCCTCCACTTT	CASSRPLDRIYNSPLHF
TRBV6-2/TRBV6-3	NA	few	TRBJ1-4	TGTGCCAGCAGTTACTACGGTGCAACTAATGAAAAACTGTTTTTT	CASSYYGATNEKLFF
TRBV29-1	TRBD1	many	TRBJ2-5	TGCAGCGTTGAACAGGGGGCGCAGGAGACCCAGTACTTC	CSVEQGAQETQYF
TRBV12-3/TRBV12-4	NA	NA	TRBJ2-5	TGTGCCAGCAGGGGAGTAGTGGAGACCCAGTACTTC	CASRGVVETQYF
TRBV5-1	NA	few	TRBJ1-6	TGCGCCAGCAGCTCCCTGCCACAGGGTCTTGTTGAAAGTTCACCCCTCCACTTT	CASSSLPQGLVESSPLHF
TRBV7-8	NA	NA	TRBJ2-3	TGTGCCAGCCAACTCGGAGATACGCAGTATTTT	CASQLGDTQYF
TRBV5-1	NA	many	TRBJ2-1	TGCGCCAGCAGCCTCCGGGGAGGTTCCTACAATGAGCAGTTCTTC	CASSLRGGSYNEQFF
TRBV29-1	NA	many	TRBJ1-1	TGCAGCGTCAGGGTGGGGCTGGGCACTGAAGCTTTCTTT	CSVRVGLGTEAFF
TRBV3-1	NA	many	TRBJ1-2	TGTGCCAGCAGCCGGGACGTTGTCGCTGGCTACACCTTC	CASSRDVVAGYTF
TRBV27	TRBD1	many	TRBJ2-6	TGTGCCAGCAGTTCGGACAGGGCAAGCTCTGGGGCCAACGTCCTGACTTTC	CASSSDRASSGANVLTF
TRBV6-2/TRBV6-3	NA	many	TRBJ1-1	TGTGCCAGCAGTTATACAGAATTGAACACTGAAGCTTTCTTT	CASSYTELNTEAFF
TRBV13	NA	few	TRBJ2-5	TGTGCCAGCAGCATCCGGGACGGTCAAGAGACCCAGTACTTC	CASSIRDGQETQYF
TRBV7-8	TRBD1	many	TRBJ1-4	TGTGCCAGCAGCTTGGGACAGGTTAATGAAAAACTGTTTTTT	CASSLGQVNEKLFF
TRBV7-9	NA	many	TRBJ2-5	TGTGCCAGCAGCTTAGCTGCTTTCTCCGGGACATGGGAGACCCAGTACTTC	CASSLAAFSGTWETQYF
TRBV5-5	TRBD1	many	TRBJ2-7	TGTGCCAGCAGCCAGACCGGGACAGGGTTTTACGAGCAGTACTTC	CASSQTGTGFYEQYF
TRBV19	TRBD2	NA	TRBJ2-1	TGTGCCAGTAGAGCTAGCGGAGAATACAATGAGCAGTTCTTC	CASRASGEYNEQFF
TRBV27	NA	few	TRBJ1-1	TGTGCCAGCGCTCAGATCGAGAACACTGAAGCTTTCTTT	CASAQIENTEAFF
TRBV12-3/TRBV12-4	TRBD1	many	TRBJ2-7	TGTGCCAGCAGTGGGGACAGCAGCTCCTACGAGCAGTACTTC	CASSGDSSSYEQYF
TRBV2	TRBD1	many	TRBJ1-1	TGTGCCAGCAGCGGGGACAGGGACACTGAAGCTTTCTTT	CASSGDRDTEAFF
TRBV7-9	TRBD1	many	TRBJ1-5	TGTGCCAGCAGCCCCTCAGGCAGGGGGCGAAATCAGCCCCAGCATTTT	CASSPSGRGRNQPQHF
TRBV18	NA	many	TRBJ2-1	TGTGCCAGCTCACCCCTAGGGCGTTACAATGAGCAGTTCTTC	CASSPLGRYNEQFF
TRBV6-1	NA	few	TRBJ1-3	TGTGCCAGCAGCCCCTGGCGCTCTGGAAACACCATATATTTT	CASSPWRSGNTIYF
TRBV7-9	TRBD1	many	TRBJ2-7	TGTGCCAGCAGCCATTCGGACAGGGCCTACGAGCAGTACTTC	CASSHSDRAYEQYF